The T cell receptor beta chain under discussion was sequenced for a study of T cell responses to AZD1222 COVID-19 vaccine. Study-wide results and limits: Of the AZD1222 recipients, only 5 to 7 were seropositive at baseline. Unmutated regions of variants are reportedly targeted by nearly half of spike-specific TCRs.

With respect to this clone: Antigen specificity is unknown.

This CDR3 spans 16 amino acids. Deletions cut 5 bases from V and 4 bases from J, with 17 bases between. Germline V gene lookup returns CDR1 SGHTA and CDR2 FQGTGA. Sequencing used immunoSEQ multiplex PCR; TCRdb keeps in-frame clones, though not all of them. The profile shows roughly 160,000 clones, roughly 86% of them singletons. The genes are TRBV7-3 and TRBJ2-2, with D perhaps matching TRBD1 (5 bases). The material was peripheral blood, obtained on day 0 of AZD1222 vaccination. The clonotype comes from an adult in good health. CDR3 nucleotides: TGTGCCAGCAGCACTCGACAGTCCGCCGGCACCGGGGAGCTGTTTTTT. It yields the protein CASSTRQSAGTGELFF.